This entry concerns a single T cell receptor (beta chain). Its antigen is unknown. The CDR3 spans 13 residues. Trimming cost V 5 bases and J 11 bases; bases outside gene matches: 9. Germline V gives CDR1 SGHTA, CDR2 FQGNSA. The sample is drawn from a study of tumor and adjacent non-tumor tissue in lung cancer. For the study at large: Aged about 30 to 76 years, patients included 10 men and five or six women with stage I to III disease.

Study-wide results and limits: Normal lung showed higher cumulative top 100 clone frequency than tumor. Compared with tumor, normal lung showed significantly lower TCR diversity.

This sample's RNA came from whole unsorted tissue. Three rounds of nested PCR, following a modified ARM-PCR protocol, produced the TCRbeta library. Each CDR3 protein is one row after TCRdb ran MiXCR on the multiplex PCR reads. The sample consists of around 200,000 distinct CDR3 sequences, about 71% of them appearing once. The sample comprised lung tumor tissue. This sequence originates from a man in his 60s with non-small cell lung cancer. This chain links TRBV7-2 with TRBJ1-2, with 9 bases fitting TRBD1. The CDR3 sequence: CASSPGTGPGYTF. The CDR3 bases are TGTGCCAGCAGCCCCGGGACAGGGCCTGGTTACACCTTC.